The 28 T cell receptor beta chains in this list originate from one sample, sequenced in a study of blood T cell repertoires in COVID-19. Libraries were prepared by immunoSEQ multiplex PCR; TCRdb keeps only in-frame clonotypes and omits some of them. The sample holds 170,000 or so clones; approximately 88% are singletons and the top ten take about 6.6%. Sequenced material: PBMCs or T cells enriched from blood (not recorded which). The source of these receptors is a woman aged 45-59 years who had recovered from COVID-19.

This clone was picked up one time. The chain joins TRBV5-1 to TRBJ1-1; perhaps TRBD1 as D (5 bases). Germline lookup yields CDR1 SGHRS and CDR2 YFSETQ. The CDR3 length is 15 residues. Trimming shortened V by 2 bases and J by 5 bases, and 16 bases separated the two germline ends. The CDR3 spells CASSFTGQGATEAFF. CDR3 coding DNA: TGCGCCAGCAGCTTTACTGGACAAGGGGCGACTGAAGCTTTCTTT.

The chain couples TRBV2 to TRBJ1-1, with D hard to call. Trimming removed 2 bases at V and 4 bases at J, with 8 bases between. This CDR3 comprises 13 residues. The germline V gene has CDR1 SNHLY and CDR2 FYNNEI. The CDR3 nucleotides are TGTGCCAGCAGTGAACCGGGAACCACTGAAGCTTTCTTT. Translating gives CASSEPGTTEAFF.

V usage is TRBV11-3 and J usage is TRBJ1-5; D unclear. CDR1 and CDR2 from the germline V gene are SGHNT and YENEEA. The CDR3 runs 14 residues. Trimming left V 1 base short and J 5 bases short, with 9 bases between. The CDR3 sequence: CASSLGGGDQPQHF. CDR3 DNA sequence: TGTGCCAGCAGCTTAGGGGGAGGTGATCAGCCCCAGCATTTT.

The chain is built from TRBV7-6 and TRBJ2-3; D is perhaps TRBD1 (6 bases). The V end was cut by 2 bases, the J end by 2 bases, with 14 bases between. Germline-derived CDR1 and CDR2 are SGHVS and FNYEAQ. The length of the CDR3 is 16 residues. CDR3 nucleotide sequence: TGTGCCAGCAGCTTATCTGGGACACTCCACACAGATACGCAGTATTTT. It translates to CASSLSGTLHTDTQYF.

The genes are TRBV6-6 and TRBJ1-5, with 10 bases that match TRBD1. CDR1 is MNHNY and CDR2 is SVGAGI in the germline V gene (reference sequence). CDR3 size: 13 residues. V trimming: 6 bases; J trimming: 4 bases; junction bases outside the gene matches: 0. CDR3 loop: CASRGQGNQPQHF. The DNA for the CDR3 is TGTGCCAGCAGGGGACAGGGGAATCAGCCCCAGCATTTT.

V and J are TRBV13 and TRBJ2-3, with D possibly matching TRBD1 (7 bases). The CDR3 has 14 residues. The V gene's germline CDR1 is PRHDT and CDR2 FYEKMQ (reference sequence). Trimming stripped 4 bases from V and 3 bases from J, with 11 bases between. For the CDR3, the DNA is TGTGCCAGCAGCTCCAGGGGGAGGACAGATACGCAGTATTTT. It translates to CASSSRGRTDTQYF.

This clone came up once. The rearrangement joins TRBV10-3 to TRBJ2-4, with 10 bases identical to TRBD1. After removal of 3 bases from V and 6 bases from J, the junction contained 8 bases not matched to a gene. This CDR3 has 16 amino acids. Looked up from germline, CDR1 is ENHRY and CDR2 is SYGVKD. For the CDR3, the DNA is TGTGCCATCAGTGATCCCCGGACAGGGGGAGGAAACATTCAGTACTTC. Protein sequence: CAISDPRTGGGNIQYF.

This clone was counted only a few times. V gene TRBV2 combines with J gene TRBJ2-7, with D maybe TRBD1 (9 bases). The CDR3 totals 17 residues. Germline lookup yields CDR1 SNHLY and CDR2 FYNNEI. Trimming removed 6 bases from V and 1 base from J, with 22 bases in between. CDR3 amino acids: CASRDGRGQGLSYEQYF. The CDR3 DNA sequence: TGTGCCAGCAGGGACGGGAGGGGACAGGGTCTATCCTACGAGCAGTACTTC.

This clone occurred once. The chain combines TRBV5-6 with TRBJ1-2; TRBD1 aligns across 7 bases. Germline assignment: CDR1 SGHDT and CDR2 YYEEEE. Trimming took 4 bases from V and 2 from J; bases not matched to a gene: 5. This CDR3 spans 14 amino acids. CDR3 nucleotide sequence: TGTGCCAGCAGCCCGGACAGGACCAACTATGGCTACACCTTC. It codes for CASSPDRTNYGYTF.

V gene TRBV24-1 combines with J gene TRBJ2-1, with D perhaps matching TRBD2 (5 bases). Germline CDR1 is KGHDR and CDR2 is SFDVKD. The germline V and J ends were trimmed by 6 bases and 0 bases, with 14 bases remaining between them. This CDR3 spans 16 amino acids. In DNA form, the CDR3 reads TGTGCCACCAGTCCTCAGAGGAGCGGCTCCTACAATGAGCAGTTCTTC. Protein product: CATSPQRSGSYNEQFF.

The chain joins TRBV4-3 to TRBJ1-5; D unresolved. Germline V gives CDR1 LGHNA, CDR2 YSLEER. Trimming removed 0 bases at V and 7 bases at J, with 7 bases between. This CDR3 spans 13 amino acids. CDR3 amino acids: CASSQDSSQPQHF. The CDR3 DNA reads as TGCGCCAGCAGCCAAGATTCAAGCCAGCCCCAGCATTTT.

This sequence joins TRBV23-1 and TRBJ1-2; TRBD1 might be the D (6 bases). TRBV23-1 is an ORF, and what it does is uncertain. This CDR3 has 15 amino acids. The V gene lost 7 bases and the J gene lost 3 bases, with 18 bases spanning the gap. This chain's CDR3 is CASTMSDRTYYGYTF. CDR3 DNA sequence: TGCGCCAGCACCATGTCTGACAGGACTTACTATGGCTACACCTTC.

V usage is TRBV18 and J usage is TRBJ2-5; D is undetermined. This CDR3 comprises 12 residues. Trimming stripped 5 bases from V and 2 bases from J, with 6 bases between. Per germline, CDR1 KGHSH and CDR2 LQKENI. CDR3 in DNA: TGTGCCAGCTCAGACTTTCAAGAGACCCAGTACTTC. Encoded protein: CASSDFQETQYF.

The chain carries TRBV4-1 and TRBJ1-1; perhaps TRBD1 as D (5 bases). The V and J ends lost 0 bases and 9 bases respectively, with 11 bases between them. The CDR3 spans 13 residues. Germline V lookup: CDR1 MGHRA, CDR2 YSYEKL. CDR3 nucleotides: TGCGCCAGCAGCCAAGACCCGGCAGGGAAAGCTTTCTTT. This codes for CASSQDPAGKAFF.

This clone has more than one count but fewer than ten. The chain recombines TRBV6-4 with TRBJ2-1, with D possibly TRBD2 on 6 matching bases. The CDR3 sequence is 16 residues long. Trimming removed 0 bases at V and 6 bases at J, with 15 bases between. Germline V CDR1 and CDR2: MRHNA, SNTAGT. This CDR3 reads CASSDSIEAGGNEQFF. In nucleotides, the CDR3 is TGTGCCAGCAGTGACTCTATTGAAGCGGGTGGCAATGAGCAGTTCTTC.

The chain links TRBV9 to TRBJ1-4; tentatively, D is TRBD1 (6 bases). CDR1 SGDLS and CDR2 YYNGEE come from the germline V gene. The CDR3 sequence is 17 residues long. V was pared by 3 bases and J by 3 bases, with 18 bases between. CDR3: CASSAQDRRIANEKLFF. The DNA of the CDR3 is TGTGCCAGCAGCGCCCAGGACAGACGGATAGCTAATGAAAAACTGTTTTTT.

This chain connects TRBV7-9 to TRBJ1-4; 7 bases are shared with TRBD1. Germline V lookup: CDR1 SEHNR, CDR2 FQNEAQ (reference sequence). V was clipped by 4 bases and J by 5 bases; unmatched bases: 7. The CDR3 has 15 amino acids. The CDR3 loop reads CASSSDRRTNEKLFF. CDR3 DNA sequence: TGTGCCAGCAGCTCGGACAGGCGGACGAATGAAAAACTGTTTTTT.

This CDR3 is CASSPSRGDGYTF. The CDR3 DNA reads TGTGCCAGCAGTCCTTCCAGGGGGGATGGCTACACCTTC. The rearrangement uses TRBV7-3 and TRBJ1-2; TRBD1 matches at 7 bases. The CDR3 is 13 residues long. Germline CDR1 reads SGHTA; CDR2 reads FQGTGA. J was trimmed by 6 bases and V by 6 bases; bases with no gene match: 7.

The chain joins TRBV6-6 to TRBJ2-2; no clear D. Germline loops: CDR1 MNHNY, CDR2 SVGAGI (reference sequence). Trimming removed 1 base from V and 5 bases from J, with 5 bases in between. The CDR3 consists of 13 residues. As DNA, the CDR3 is TGTGCCAGCAGTTACTTGGAGACCGGGGAGCTGTTTTTT. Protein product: CASSYLETGELFF.

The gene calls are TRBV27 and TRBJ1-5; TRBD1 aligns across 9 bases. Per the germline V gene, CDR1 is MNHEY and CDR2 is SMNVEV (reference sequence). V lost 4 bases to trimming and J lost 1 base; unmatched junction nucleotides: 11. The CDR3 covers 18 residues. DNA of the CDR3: TGTGCCAGCAGTTCTATATCTACAGGGGGCTCGAGCAATCAGCCCCAGCATTTT. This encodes CASSSISTGGSSNQPQHF.

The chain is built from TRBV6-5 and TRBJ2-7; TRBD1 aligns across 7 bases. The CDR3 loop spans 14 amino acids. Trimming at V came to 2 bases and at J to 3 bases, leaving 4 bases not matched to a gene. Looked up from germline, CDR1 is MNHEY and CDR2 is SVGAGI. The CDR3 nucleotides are TGTGCCAGCAGTTACAATCAGGGGGACTACGAGCAGTACTTC. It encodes CASSYNQGDYEQYF.

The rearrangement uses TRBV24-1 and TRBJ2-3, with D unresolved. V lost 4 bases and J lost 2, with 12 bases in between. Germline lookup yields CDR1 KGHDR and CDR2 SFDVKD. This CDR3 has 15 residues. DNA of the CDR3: TGTGCCACCAGTGACGCCGGGTCCTCCACAGATACGCAGTATTTT. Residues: CATSDAGSSTDTQYF.

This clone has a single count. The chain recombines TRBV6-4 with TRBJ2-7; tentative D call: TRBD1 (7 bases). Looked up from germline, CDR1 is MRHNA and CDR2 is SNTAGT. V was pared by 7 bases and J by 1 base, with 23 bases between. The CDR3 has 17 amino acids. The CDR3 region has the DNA TGTGCCAGCACCCCCCCCGGTCGGGCAGGGGGGTCCTACGAGCAGTACTTC. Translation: CASTPPGRAGGSYEQYF.

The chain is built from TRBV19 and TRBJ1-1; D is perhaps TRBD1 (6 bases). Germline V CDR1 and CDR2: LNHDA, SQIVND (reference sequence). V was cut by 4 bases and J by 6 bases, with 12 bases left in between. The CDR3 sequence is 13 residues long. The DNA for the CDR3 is TGTGCCAGTAGTAGGACAGTATTATCTGAAGCTTTCTTT. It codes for CASSRTVLSEAFF. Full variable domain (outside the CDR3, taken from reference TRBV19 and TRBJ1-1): DGGITQSPKYLFRKEGQNVTLSCEQNLNHDAMYWYRQDPGQGLRLIYYSQIVNDFQKGDIAEGYSVSREKKESFPLTVTSAQKNPTAFYLCASSRTVLSEAFFGQGTRLTVV.

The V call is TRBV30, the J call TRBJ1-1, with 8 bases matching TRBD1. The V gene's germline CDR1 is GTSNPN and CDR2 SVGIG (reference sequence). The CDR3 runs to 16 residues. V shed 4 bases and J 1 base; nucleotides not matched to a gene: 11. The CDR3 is CAWNPSTGTGNTEAFF. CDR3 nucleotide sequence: TGTGCCTGGAACCCCTCAACCGGGACAGGGAACACTGAAGCTTTCTTT.

CDR3 sequence: CASSATSGGNSGANVLTF. The CDR3 DNA sequence: TGTGCCAGCAGTGCCACTAGCGGGGGAAACTCTGGGGCCAACGTCCTGACTTTC. The chain couples TRBV27 to TRBJ2-6, with 11 bases that match TRBD2. Germline V CDR1 and CDR2: MNHEY, SMNVEV (reference sequence). This CDR3 has 18 amino acids. Trimming at V came to 5 bases and at J to 0 bases, leaving 6 bases not matched to a gene.

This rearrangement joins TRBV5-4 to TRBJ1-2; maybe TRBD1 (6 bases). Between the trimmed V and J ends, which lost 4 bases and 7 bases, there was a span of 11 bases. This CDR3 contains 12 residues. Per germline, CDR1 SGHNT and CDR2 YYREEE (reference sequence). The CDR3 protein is CASSQRGGGYTF. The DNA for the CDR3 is TGTGCCAGCAGCCAACGAGGGGGTGGCTACACCTTC.

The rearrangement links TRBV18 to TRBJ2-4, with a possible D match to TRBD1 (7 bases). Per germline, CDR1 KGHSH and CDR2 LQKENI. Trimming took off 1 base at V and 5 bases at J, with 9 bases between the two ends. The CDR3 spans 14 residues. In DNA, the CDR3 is TGTGCCAGCTCACCACGCGGGACAGAAAACATTCAGTACTTC. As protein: CASSPRGTENIQYF.